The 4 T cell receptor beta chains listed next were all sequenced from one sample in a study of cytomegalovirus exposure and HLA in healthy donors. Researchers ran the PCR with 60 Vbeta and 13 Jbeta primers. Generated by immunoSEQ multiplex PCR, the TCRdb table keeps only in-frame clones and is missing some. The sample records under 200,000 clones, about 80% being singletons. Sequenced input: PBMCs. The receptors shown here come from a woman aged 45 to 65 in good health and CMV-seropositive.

The DNA of the CDR3 is TGTGCCAGCAGCTTAGCGGGAGTCGTAGGGGATGAGCAGTTCTTC. As protein: CASSLAGVVGDEQFF. The chain joins TRBV11-3 to TRBJ2-1, with D perhaps TRBD2 (6 bases). Germline lookup yields CDR1 SGHNT and CDR2 YENEEA. The germline V and J ends were trimmed by 1 base and 8 bases, with 15 bases remaining between them. CDR3 length equals 15 residues.

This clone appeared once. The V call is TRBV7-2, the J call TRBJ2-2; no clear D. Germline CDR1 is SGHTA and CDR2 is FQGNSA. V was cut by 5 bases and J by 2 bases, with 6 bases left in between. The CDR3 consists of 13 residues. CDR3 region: CASSHSNTGELFF. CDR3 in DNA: TGTGCCAGCAGCCACTCTAACACCGGGGAGCTGTTTTTT.

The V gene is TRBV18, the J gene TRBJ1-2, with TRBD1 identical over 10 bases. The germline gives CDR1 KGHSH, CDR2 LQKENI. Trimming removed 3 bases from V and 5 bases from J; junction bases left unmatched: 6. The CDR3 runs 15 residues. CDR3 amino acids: CASSPSGQGIYGYTF. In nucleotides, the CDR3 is TGTGCCAGCTCACCTTCGGGACAGGGGATATATGGCTACACCTTC.

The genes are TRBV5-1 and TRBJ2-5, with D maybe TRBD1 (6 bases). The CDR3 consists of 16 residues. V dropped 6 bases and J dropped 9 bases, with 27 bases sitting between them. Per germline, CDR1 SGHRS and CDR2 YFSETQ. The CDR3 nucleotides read TGCGCCAGCATCGATCCCAGCGGAGGCCAAGGGGGAGCCCAGTACTTC. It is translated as CASIDPSGGQGGAQYF.